The clone carrying this TCR beta chain has more than one count but fewer than ten. Using immunoSEQ multiplex PCR, the repertoire was profiled, and TCRdb retains in-frame clones only, with some absent. This table has about 75,000 clones, roughly 92% appearing once. This sample was taken from a study of control samples from healthy donors and cancer patients. Deletions cut 4 bases from V and 0 bases from J, with 13 bases between. Per the germline V gene, CDR1 is SGHKS and CDR2 is YYEKEE (reference sequence). CDR3 length: 16 amino acids. The chain links TRBV5-5 to TRBJ1-4; TRBD1 might be the D (6 bases). The source is a woman aged 40 to 50 in good health. Sequenced: blood. The CDR3 DNA reads as TGTGCCAGCAGCCGAGGGGGGGCCGCAACTAATGAAAAACTGTTTTTT. Protein: CASSRGGAATNEKLFF.